This T cell receptor (beta chain) came from a study of regulatory and conventional T cells in RAG deficiency. Overall study results and limits: Patient subsets had shorter CDR3s; Omenn Treg-Tconv overlap exceeded 85%.

TCRdb's copy holds only in-frame clones and misses some; the assay was immunoSEQ multiplex PCR. The data contain just under 9,500 clones, 89% of them singletons. Blood CD4+ CD25-high CD127-low regulatory T cells supplied the genomic DNA template. Worth noting for this clone: The antigen remains undetermined. Compared with germline, one end of the junction differs, possibly owing to a read error.

Germline V gene data show CDR1 as DFQATT and CDR2 as SNEGSKA (reference sequence). CDR3 size: 10 residues. Separately, the same data were catalogued under a study of regulatory T cells. As that report states: Primers: 52 TRBV forward and 13 TRBJ reverse.

Material: Tregs sorted from blood. The sequence derives from a human donor in good health. The chain couples TRBV20-1 to TRBJ2-1, with 11 bases aligning to TRBD2. This CDR3 is CASGRSEQFF. The CDR3 DNA is TGTGCTAGCGGGAGGAGTGAGCAGTTCTTC.